Below are 21 T cell receptor beta chains sequenced from a single sample in a study of blood T cell repertoires in COVID-19. Profiling relied on immunoSEQ multiplex PCR, and the TCRdb table lists in-frame clones only, not all of them. The data show 100,000 to 150,000 clones, over 75% seen once. Source material: peripheral blood. These receptors all stem from a man aged 80 or over with active or convalescent COVID-19.

The chain employs TRBV24-1 and TRBJ2-2, with a weak D call TRBD1 (5 bases). The germline V and J ends were trimmed by 7 bases and 6 bases, with 14 bases remaining between them. The CDR3 covers 14 residues. CDR1 KGHDR and CDR2 SFDVKD come from the germline V gene. CDR3 in DNA: TGTGCCACCAGGCCTAACAGGCCCCCCGGGGAGCTGTTTTTT. Protein: CATRPNRPPGELFF.

The CDR3 loop reads CASSLLPRDRGRETQYF. CDR3 in DNA: TGTGCCAGCAGCTTACTGCCCCGGGACAGGGGAAGAGAGACCCAGTACTTC. This chain links TRBV11-2 with TRBJ2-5, with 10 bases aligning to TRBD1. Germline trimming cut 2 bases from V and 4 bases from J; bases unmatched to any gene: 10. Per germline, CDR1 SGHAT and CDR2 FQNNGV. This CDR3 is built from 17 residues.

This rearrangement joins TRBV4-1 to TRBJ1-2; possibly TRBD1 for D (6 bases). Trimming stripped 2 bases from V and 4 bases from J, with 11 bases between. The CDR3 has 14 amino acids. Germline V gives CDR1 MGHRA, CDR2 YSYEKL. In nucleotides, the CDR3 is TGCGCCAGCAGCCAATCCAGGGGAAGCTATGGCTACACCTTC. Translated: CASSQSRGSYGYTF.

CDR3 sequence: CASSLAGGPETQYF. The CDR3 DNA follows: TGTGCCAGCAGCTTAGCGGGGGGGCCAGAGACCCAGTACTTC. The V and J genes are TRBV7-6 and TRBJ2-5; tentative D call: TRBD2 (7 bases). The CDR3 covers 14 residues. Between the trimmed V and J ends, which lost 0 bases and 4 bases, there was a span of 9 bases. Germline V gene sequence: CDR1 SGHVS, CDR2 FNYEAQ.

The chain carries TRBV7-9 and TRBJ2-2; TRBD2 aligns across 9 bases. The V segment lost 5 bases and the J segment 7 bases; nucleotides outside the gene matches: 14. CDR1 SEHNR and CDR2 FQNEAQ come from the germline V gene (reference sequence). This CDR3 region has 17 residues. In nucleotides, the CDR3 is TGTGCCAGCAGCCCCCCTCGAGGGCGGGGGGGCCACGGGGAGCTGTTTTTT. Protein sequence: CASSPPRGRGGHGELFF.

The chain combines TRBV7-9 with TRBJ1-3, with a possible D match to TRBD1 (5 bases). CDR1 and CDR2 (germline): SEHNR, FQNEAQ (reference sequence). This CDR3 comprises 14 residues. Trimming shortened V by 5 bases and J by 1 base, and 9 bases separated the two germline ends. This chain's CDR3 is CASSGTFSGNTIYF. The DNA for the CDR3 is TGTGCCAGCAGCGGGACTTTTTCTGGAAACACCATATATTTT.

The V gene is TRBV5-1, the J gene TRBJ1-2, with TRBD1 identical over 7 bases. Germline lookup yields CDR1 SGHRS and CDR2 YFSETQ. The CDR3 has 14 residues. V shed 6 bases, J shed 3 bases, and the junction held 8 bases outside the gene matches. Here the CDR3 reads CASTGDSLDYGYTF. The CDR3 nucleotides read TGCGCCAGCACCGGGGACAGTCTTGACTATGGCTACACCTTC. Full variable domain (missing parts from reference TRBV5-1 and TRBJ1-2): KAGVTQTPRYLIKTRGQQVTLSCSPISGHRSVSWYQQTPGQGLQFLFEYFSETQRNKGNFPGRFSGRQFSNSRSEMNVSTLELGDSALYLCASTGDSLDYGYTFGSGTRLTVV.

J is TRBJ2-7 and V is TRBV5-1; 10 bases are shared with TRBD1. The length of the CDR3 is 16 residues. Germline V CDR1 and CDR2: SGHRS, YFSETQ. The ends lost 0 bases at V and 3 bases at J; junction bases unmatched: 6. CDR3 sequence reads: CASSLVFGTGDYEQYF. CDR3 DNA: TGCGCCAGCAGCTTGGTCTTCGGGACAGGGGACTACGAGCAGTACTTC.

V gene TRBV29-1 combines with J gene TRBJ1-1; weak D call: TRBD1 (5 bases). Deletions cut 6 bases from V and 1 base from J, with 15 bases between. This CDR3 comprises 14 residues. Germline CDR1 reads SQVTM; CDR2 reads ANQGSEA. This CDR3 is CSVNRGHPNTEAFF. The CDR3 DNA reads TGCAGCGTCAATCGTGGACATCCGAACACTGAAGCTTTCTTT.

DNA of the CDR3: TGTGCCAGCAGCCCCCCGGGAGGGGACACCGGGGAGCTGTTTTTT. This encodes CASSPPGGDTGELFF. The chain is built from TRBV6-5 and TRBJ2-2; 8 bases map to TRBD2. The CDR3 has 15 residues. Germline CDR1 MNHEY, CDR2 SVGAGI. The trim removed 6 bases at V and 3 bases at J, leaving 6 bases unmatched.

The chain is built from TRBV12-3 or TRBV12-4 and TRBJ1-5; D is perhaps TRBD1 (6 bases). Trimming shortened V by 7 bases and J by 7 bases, and 11 bases separated the two germline ends. The CDR3 is made up of 12 amino acids. As DNA, the CDR3 is TGTGCCAGCAAGGGAGGGGGGCAGCCCCAGCATTTT. Amino acids: CASKGGGQPQHF.

The V gene is TRBV11-3, the J gene TRBJ1-2; no definite D call. This CDR3 contains 10 residues. CDR1 is SGHNT, CDR2 YENEEA, per germline. V was shortened by 2 bases and J by 9 bases, with 4 bases between the two germline ends. As DNA, the CDR3 is TGTGCCAGCAGCTTATATCGCTACACCTTC. As protein: CASSLYRYTF.

V usage is TRBV14 and J usage is TRBJ2-7, with TRBD2 matching over 8 bases. The V segment lost 7 bases and the J segment 8 bases; nucleotides outside the gene matches: 10. Germline values: CDR1 SGHDN, CDR2 FVKESK. This CDR3 has 13 amino acids. The CDR3 protein is CASKASGPTQQYF. The DNA for the CDR3 is TGTGCCAGCAAGGCTAGCGGGCCCACTCAGCAGTACTTC. Variable domain in full (rest from reference TRBV14 and TRBJ2-7): EAGVTQFPSHSVIEKGQTVTLRCDPISGHDNLYWYRRVMGKEIKFLLHFVKESKQDESGMPNNRFLAERTGGTYSTLKVQPAELEDSGVYFCASKASGPTQQYFGPGTRLTVT.

The gene calls are TRBV6-5 and TRBJ2-5; maybe TRBD1 (6 bases). Trimming took 6 bases from V and 2 from J, leaving 10 bases between them. CDR1 and CDR2 (germline): MNHEY, SVGAGI. The CDR3 length is 13 residues. CDR3 in DNA: TGTGCCAGCAGGGTTACAGGGCAAGAGACCCAGTACTTC. Encoded protein: CASRVTGQETQYF.

The V gene is TRBV5-1, the J gene TRBJ2-3, with TRBD2 matching 11 bases. V lost 0 bases to trimming and J lost 9 bases; unmatched junction nucleotides: 9. The CDR3 runs to 16 residues. Germline CDR1 is SGHRS and CDR2 is YFSETQ. The chain's CDR3 is CASSLGPTSGEPTQYF. CDR3 in DNA: TGCGCCAGCAGCTTGGGGCCGACTAGCGGGGAGCCAACGCAGTATTTT. The whole variable domain, filled in from reference TRBV5-1 and TRBJ2-3, reads KAGVTQTPRYLIKTRGQQVTLSCSPISGHRSVSWYQQTPGQGLQFLFEYFSETQRNKGNFPGRFSGRQFSNSRSEMNVSTLELGDSALYLCASSLGPTSGEPTQYFGPGTRLTVL.

This rearrangement joins TRBV6-5 to TRBJ1-1, with 8 bases aligning to TRBD1. After removal of 6 bases from V and 1 base from J, the junction contained 7 bases not matched to a gene. Germline V lookup: CDR1 MNHEY, CDR2 SVGAGI. The CDR3 length is 15 residues. This CDR3 reads CASSRTGNKNTEAFF. The CDR3 DNA sequence: TGTGCCAGCAGCCGGACAGGGAATAAGAACACTGAAGCTTTCTTT.

This rearrangement joins TRBV6-6 to TRBJ2-7; 8 positions match TRBD2. The junction had 6 bases not matched to a gene; V was cut back by 5 bases and J by 3 bases. The germline V gene encodes CDR1 MNHNY and CDR2 SVGAGI (reference sequence). The CDR3 has 14 residues. CDR3 amino acids: CASSPPGGGYEQYF. The CDR3 DNA reads TGTGCCAGCAGTCCCCCGGGGGGGGGCTACGAGCAGTACTTC.

This clone is a singleton in its sample. The chain employs TRBV7-8 and TRBJ2-3; D is perhaps TRBD1 (5 bases). The V end was cut by 3 bases, the J end by 2 bases, with 12 bases between. Germline V gives CDR1 SGHVS, CDR2 FQNEAQ. The CDR3 runs to 15 residues. CDR3 sequence: CASSFNPRDTDTQYF. CDR3 bases: TGTGCCAGCAGCTTTAATCCCAGGGACACAGATACGCAGTATTTT. Full variable domain (remainder filled in from reference TRBV7-8 and TRBJ2-3): GAGVSQSPRYKVAKRGQDVALRCDPISGHVSLFWYQQALGQGPEFLTYFQNEAQLDKSGLPSDRFFAERPEGSVSTLKIQRTQQEDSAVYLCASSFNPRDTDTQYFGPGTRLTVL.

The chain employs TRBV6-5 and TRBJ2-2, with a possible D match to TRBD1 (5 bases). Germline V gene lookup returns CDR1 MNHEY and CDR2 SVGAGI. CDR3 length: 14 residues. The V end was cut by 2 bases, the J end by 4 bases, with 8 bases between. The CDR3: CASSYVRGTGELFF. Here the CDR3 DNA reads TGTGCCAGCAGTTACGTTAGGGGCACCGGGGAGCTGTTTTTT.

CDR3: CASSLGGPYNSPLHF. CDR3 nucleotide sequence: TGTGCCAGCAGCCTCGGGGGGCCCTATAATTCACCCCTCCACTTT. This chain links TRBV11-2 with TRBJ1-6; tentative D call: TRBD1 (6 bases). Trimming took off 5 bases at V and 2 bases at J, with 10 bases between the two ends. The germline V gene has CDR1 SGHAT and CDR2 FQNNGV. This CDR3 contains 15 residues.

This chain joins TRBV2 and TRBJ2-4; 14 bases align to TRBD2. The length of the CDR3 is 19 residues. The germline CDR1 and CDR2 sequences are SNHLY and FYNNEI. The V gene end was trimmed by 7 bases and the J gene end by 0 bases; junction bases not matched to a gene: 11. The CDR3: CASNFETSGGGIAKNIQYF. CDR3 DNA: TGTGCCAGCAACTTTGAGACTAGCGGGGGGGGTATAGCCAAAAACATTCAGTACTTC.